The 15 T cell receptor beta chains reported below all come from one sample, sequenced in a study of shared clonotypes between healthy human individuals. Terminally differentiated effector memory CD45RA+ cells were excluded from the naive CD8 cells, which were CD45RO-negative and positively selected for CCR7. Clones were sequenced by immunoSEQ multiplex PCR, and TCRdb holds only the in-frame ones, with some missing. This table has about 2 million clones, roughly 94% appearing once. Material: naive CD8+ T cells sorted from blood. Every receptor here comes from a man aged 18 to 30 in good health.

The V call is TRBV30, the J call TRBJ2-1; 8 positions match TRBD2. V was clipped by 4 bases and J by 0 bases; unmatched bases: 17. This CDR3 is 19 amino acids long. Per the germline V gene, CDR1 is GTSNPN and CDR2 is SVGIG (reference sequence). The DNA for the CDR3 is TGTGCCTGGATAGGCGGGGCGGGAGGACTATTGAGCTCCTACAATGAGCAGTTCTTC. Protein: CAWIGGAGGLLSSYNEQFF.

The chain carries TRBV2 and TRBJ2-7; D remains unclear. Trimming took off 4 bases at V and 2 bases at J, with 9 bases between the two ends. CDR3 length: 13 residues. Germline CDR1 and CDR2: SNHLY and FYNNEI. This CDR3 is CASSAADTYEQYF. DNA of the CDR3: TGTGCCAGCAGTGCGGCAGACACCTACGAGCAGTACTTC.

The chain carries TRBV4-1 and TRBJ1-4; possibly TRBD1 for D (5 bases). The CDR3 sequence is 15 residues long. V was trimmed by 4 bases and J by 7 bases, leaving 16 bases between them. Germline V gives CDR1 MGHRA, CDR2 YSYEKL. The CDR3 bases are TGCGCCAGCAGCCGCCTGAGGGGTGAGGGTGAAAAACTGTTTTTT. It specifies CASSRLRGEGEKLFF.

The chain employs TRBV9 and TRBJ2-3; D tentatively reads TRBD1 or TRBD2 (5 bases each). V lost 3 bases and J 3 bases, leaving 11 bases between the germline ends. The CDR3 loop spans 14 amino acids. The germline V gene encodes CDR1 SGDLS and CDR2 YYNGEE. The CDR3 loop reads CASSEWDLTDTQYF. The CDR3 region has the DNA TGTGCCAGCAGCGAGTGGGACCTAACAGATACGCAGTATTTT.

CDR3 loop: CASSPSSGQGSYEQYF. The CDR3 bases are TGTGCCAGCAGCCCCAGTTCGGGACAGGGGTCCTACGAGCAGTACTTC. The gene calls are TRBV9 and TRBJ2-7; TRBD1 matches at 10 bases. The CDR3 runs 16 residues. Per the germline V gene, CDR1 is SGDLS and CDR2 is YYNGEE. J gave up 1 base and V 4 bases, and 8 bases lay outside the gene matches.

The rearrangement uses TRBV7-9 and TRBJ2-7; D call uncertain. In germline, CDR1 is SEHNR, CDR2 FQNEAQ (reference sequence). This CDR3 is 14 amino acids long. Trimming pared 6 bases from V and 3 bases from J, leaving 15 bases between. The CDR3 DNA reads TGTGCCAGCAGAGGACCCGACCGGAGCTACGAGCAGTACTTC. Translating it yields CASRGPDRSYEQYF.

The V call is TRBV23-1, the J call TRBJ2-7; the D gene is possibly TRBD2 (5 bases). TRBV23-1 has ORF status, its function being uncertain. V lost 1 base and J lost 2, with 12 bases in between. The length of the CDR3 is 15 residues. The DNA of the CDR3 is TGCGCCAGCAGTCAATTATGGCGGGTACCCTACGAGCAGTACTTC. Protein sequence: CASSQLWRVPYEQYF.

The J gene is TRBJ1-2, the V gene TRBV7-8; D is uncertain. This CDR3 has 15 residues. V was trimmed by 3 bases and J by 0 bases, leaving 11 bases between them. Germline assignment: CDR1 SGHVS and CDR2 FQNEAQ. CDR3 sequence: CASSFHGGPNYGYTF. The DNA of the CDR3 is TGTGCCAGCAGCTTCCACGGAGGCCCTAACTATGGCTACACCTTC.

The chain uses TRBV19 and TRBJ2-7; 8 bases align to TRBD1. Losses at the gene ends were 0 bases for V and 3 bases for J; bases not matched to a gene: 4. The CDR3 is 15 residues long. Germline CDR1 LNHDA, CDR2 SQIVND (reference sequence). The CDR3 bases are TGTGCCAGTAGTATAGATGGACAGGGAAACTACGAGCAGTACTTC. It specifies CASSIDGQGNYEQYF.

This chain links TRBV30 with TRBJ2-7; D is unclear. V shed 2 bases and J shed 2 bases, with 7 bases lying between them. Germline CDR1 GTSNPN, CDR2 SVGIG (reference sequence). The CDR3 extends over 12 amino acids. The CDR3 DNA sequence: TGTGCCTGGAGTCTTAGTACCTACGAGCAGTACTTC. It specifies CAWSLSTYEQYF.

This clone was observed once. The genes are TRBV7-9 and TRBJ2-5; 7 positions match TRBD2. Trimming at V came to 4 bases and at J to 1 base, leaving 6 bases not matched to a gene. Germline CDR1 is SEHNR and CDR2 is FQNEAQ (reference sequence). The CDR3 contains 15 residues. The CDR3, as DNA: TGTGCCAGCAGCTCGCCGGGGACTATCCAAGAGACCCAGTACTTC. Its translation: CASSSPGTIQETQYF.

Details on this clone: Other DNA variants within this sample encode the same CDR3. The chain uses TRBV5-4 and TRBJ2-1; 12 nucleotides align to TRBD2. The germline V gene has CDR1 SGHNT and CDR2 YYREEE (reference sequence). V lost 3 bases and J lost 4; bases outside the gene matches: 2. The CDR3 sequence is 15 residues long. The CDR3 DNA follows: TGTGCCAGCAGCTGGACTAGCGGGGCGTACAATGAGCAGTTCTTC. Its translation: CASSWTSGAYNEQFF.

V and J are TRBV7-6 and TRBJ2-2; 12 positions match TRBD2. The CDR3 loop spans 18 amino acids. Trimming at V came to 0 bases and at J to 2 bases, leaving 4 bases not matched to a gene. Per germline, CDR1 SGHVS and CDR2 FNYEAQ. The CDR3 sequence is CASSLAETSGSNTGELFF. The CDR3 DNA reads TGTGCCAGCAGCTTAGCGGAGACTAGCGGGAGTAACACCGGGGAGCTGTTTTTT.

V and J are TRBV27 and TRBJ1-5; D not certain. CDR3 length equals 13 residues. V lost 2 bases, J lost 5 bases, and 7 bases lay in between. The V gene's germline CDR1 is MNHEY and CDR2 SMNVEV (reference sequence). DNA for the CDR3: TGTGCCAGCAGTTTAGGTCGTCATCAGCCCCAGCATTTT. This translates into CASSLGRHQPQHF.

The chain joins TRBV15 to TRBJ2-5, with 8 bases matching TRBD2. The CDR3 is 17 residues long. J lost 5 bases, V lost 1 base, and 12 bases had no gene match. Looked up from germline, CDR1 is LNHNV and CDR2 is YYDKDF (reference sequence). CDR3 sequence (DNA): TGTGCCACCAGCAGAGGGACTAGCCGAGGGGGAGTCGAGACCCAGTACTTC. Translated: CATSRGTSRGGVETQYF. The full variable domain, completed using reference TRBV15 and TRBJ2-5, is DAMVIQNPRYQVTQFGKPVTLSCSQTLNHNVMYWYQQKSSQAPKLLFHYYDKDFNNEADTPDNFQSRRPNTSFCFLDIRSPGLGDTAMYLCATSRGTSRGGVETQYFGPGTRLLVL.